This entry lists 27 T cell receptor beta chains sequenced from one sample in a study of cytomegalovirus exposure and HLA in healthy donors. In the PCR, 60 Vbeta and 13 Jbeta primers were used. Profiled with immunoSEQ multiplex PCR; TCRdb holds only in-frame clones, not every one. Of some 150,000 clones listed, approximately 80% are singletons. Sequencing was carried out using PBMCs. All receptors come from a man younger than 35 in good health and CMV-seropositive.

The V call is TRBV19, the J call TRBJ1-1, with 7 bases matching TRBD1. V was clipped by 3 bases and J by 2 bases; unmatched bases: 9. There are 16 residues in the CDR3. Germline CDR1 reads LNHDA; CDR2 reads SQIVND (reference sequence). CDR3 bases: TGTGCCAGTAGTATTCGGGGACAGCGTCTTAACACTGAAGCTTTCTTT. Translation gives CASSIRGQRLNTEAFF.

The chain employs TRBV4-3 and TRBJ2-3; D perhaps matches TRBD2 (7 bases). The CDR3 extends over 16 amino acids. Looked up from germline, CDR1 is LGHNA and CDR2 is YSLEER. Deletions cut 0 bases from V and 5 bases from J, with 15 bases between. The CDR3, as DNA: TGCGCCAGCAGCCAAGAAGAAAGGGAGGGGGTAGATACGCAGTATTTT. Translated, it gives CASSQEEREGVDTQYF.

V and J are TRBV29-1 and TRBJ2-3, with TRBD2 matching 16 bases. Looked up from germline, CDR1 is SQVTM and CDR2 is ANQGSEA. The CDR3 loop spans 16 amino acids. Losses at the gene ends were 6 bases for V and 4 bases for J; bases not matched to a gene: 7. The CDR3 region has the DNA TGCAGCGTCCCGGGACTAGCGGGAGGGCCCTCAGATACGCAGTATTTT. Translating it yields CSVPGLAGGPSDTQYF.

This clone showed up just once. This rearrangement joins TRBV7-2 to TRBJ2-5, with 7 nucleotides matching TRBD2. CDR3 length: 15 amino acids. CDR1 is SGHTA and CDR2 is FQGNSA in the germline V gene. With V trimmed by 2 bases and J by 4 bases, 7 bases remained unmatched. DNA of the CDR3: TGTGCCAGCAGCTTAATGTGGGGAGGGCCAGAGACCCAGTACTTC. It encodes CASSLMWGGPETQYF.

Comments on this clone: The identical CDR3 is also encoded by other nucleotide sequences in the sample. In nucleotides, the CDR3 is TGTGCCAGCAGCCAAGGTGGGAGGACAGATACGCAGTATTTT. Translating it yields CASSQGGRTDTQYF. The chain employs TRBV4-2 and TRBJ2-3; D is perhaps TRBD2 (6 bases). Between the trimmed V and J ends, which lost 1 base and 3 bases, there was a span of 8 bases. Germline values: CDR1 LGHNA, CDR2 YNFKEQ. CDR3 length equals 14 residues.

This clone was picked up one time. The chain joins TRBV28 to TRBJ1-2; D remains unclear. Trimming took off 2 bases at V and 7 bases at J, with 14 bases between the two ends. CDR3 length equals 14 residues. Germline CDR1 is MDHEN and CDR2 is SYDVKM. The CDR3 here is CASSLGRVSGGYTF. The CDR3 region has the DNA TGTGCCAGCAGTTTAGGTCGCGTCAGCGGTGGCTACACCTTC.

This clone was recorded only once. V gene TRBV27 combines with J gene TRBJ1-5; D remains ambiguous. The germline V and J ends were trimmed by 6 bases and 5 bases, with 14 bases remaining between them. Germline values: CDR1 MNHEY, CDR2 SMNVEV (reference sequence). This CDR3 has 14 residues. The CDR3 region is CASRPADYYQPQHF. In DNA, the CDR3 is TGTGCCAGCAGACCCGCAGACTACTATCAGCCCCAGCATTTT.

This clone has just one count. The chain carries TRBV29-1 and TRBJ2-7; TRBD1 matches 8 bases. V dropped 0 bases and J dropped 4; count of bases not matched to a gene: 8. Germline-derived CDR1 and CDR2 are SQVTM and ANQGSEA. This CDR3 is 15 amino acids long. Written as DNA, the CDR3 is TGCAGCGTTGAAGATAGTAGGACAGGGCTTTACGAGCAGTACTTC. It specifies CSVEDSRTGLYEQYF.

The rearrangement links TRBV9 to TRBJ2-7; possible D gene TRBD1, 6 bases. Trimming cost V 4 bases and J 0 bases, with 17 bases left between them. CDR3 size: 16 residues. From germline, CDR1 is SGDLS and CDR2 YYNGEE. Written as DNA, the CDR3 is TGTGCCAGCAGCCCCCGACAGGAGTTGAGCTCCTACGAGCAGTACTTC. Translating gives CASSPRQELSSYEQYF.

This chain uses TRBV5-1 with TRBJ2-5, with D maybe TRBD1 (6 bases). Trimming shortened V by 4 bases and J by 2 bases, and 15 bases separated the two germline ends. This CDR3 comprises 15 residues. Germline CDR1 SGHRS, CDR2 YFSETQ. The CDR3 spells CASSALDRKQETQYF. The CDR3 DNA is TGCGCCAGCAGCGCACTAGACAGGAAACAAGAGACCCAGTACTTC.

The rearrangement links TRBV16 to TRBJ1-5; TRBD1 might be the D (6 bases). This CDR3 region has 15 residues. V lost 0 bases to trimming and J lost 4 bases, with 10 bases between them. Looked up from germline, CDR1 is KGHSY and CDR2 is FQNENV. Here the CDR3 DNA reads TGTGCCAGCAGCCAATCAGGCAGGGGAAATCAGCCCCAGCATTTT. The encoded protein is CASSQSGRGNQPQHF.

The chain joins TRBV7-9 to TRBJ1-1; D gene unclear. Germline values: CDR1 SEHNR, CDR2 FQNEAQ (reference sequence). V lost 10 bases, J lost 0 bases, and 12 bases lay in between. This CDR3 has 13 amino acids. CDR3 residues: CATETGMNTEAFF. CDR3 DNA: TGTGCCACTGAGACGGGGATGAACACTGAAGCTTTCTTT.

J is TRBJ1-2 and V is TRBV5-1; TRBD1 aligns across 12 bases. The CDR3 is made up of 15 amino acids. Trimming took 2 bases from V and 4 from J; bases not matched to a gene: 3. Germline values: CDR1 SGHRS, CDR2 YFSETQ. CDR3: CASSFGGQGAYGYTF. The CDR3 bases are TGCGCCAGCAGCTTTGGGGGACAGGGGGCCTATGGCTACACCTTC.

V usage is TRBV5-5 and J usage is TRBJ2-4, with TRBD2 identical over 8 bases. The CDR3 is 16 residues long. J lost 4 bases, V lost 4 bases, and 10 bases had no gene match. The V gene's germline CDR1 is SGHKS and CDR2 YYEKEE (reference sequence). The CDR3 nucleotides read TGTGCCAGCAGCAACCCCCGCGGGGGGCCGAAAAACATTCAGTACTTC. Translation gives CASSNPRGGPKNIQYF. The variable domain in full, with the rest retrieved from reference TRBV5-5 and TRBJ2-4, is DAGVTQSPTHLIKTRGQQVTLRCSPISGHKSVSWYQQVLGQGPQFIFQYYEKEERGRGNFPDRFSARQFPNYSSELNVNALLLGDSALYLCASSNPRGGPKNIQYFGAGTRLSVL.

As to this clone: The junction departs from germline at one end; a sequencing error may be responsible. The chain is built from TRBV5-1 and TRBJ2-7, with D maybe TRBD2 (6 bases). Germline V lookup: CDR1 SGHRS, CDR2 YFSETQ. The CDR3 contains 14 residues. CDR3: CASRDGTGSSEQYF. The CDR3 DNA reads TGCGCCAGCAGGGACGGGACTGGCTCCTCCGAGCAGTACTTC.

The CDR3 here is CASSPRTGELFF. In DNA, the CDR3 is TGTGCCAGCAGCCCACGGACCGGGGAGCTGTTTTTT. The chain joins TRBV6-5 to TRBJ2-2; D is unclear. This CDR3 contains 12 residues. The V and J ends lost 6 bases and 5 bases respectively, with 7 bases between them. Germline-derived CDR1 and CDR2 are MNHEY and SVGAGI.

The chain recombines TRBV11-2 with TRBJ2-7, with 10 nucleotides matching TRBD2. CDR1 SGHAT and CDR2 FQNNGV come from the germline V gene. The CDR3 contains 18 residues. V lost 0 bases and J lost 4; bases outside the gene matches: 12. CDR3 amino acids: CASSLDGRLAGSLYEQYF. CDR3 DNA sequence: TGTGCCAGCAGCTTAGACGGCAGACTAGCGGGTTCCTTATACGAGCAGTACTTC.

V is TRBV10-3 and J is TRBJ2-4; D is perhaps TRBD2 (5 bases). From germline, CDR1 is ENHRY and CDR2 SYGVKD. Deletions cut 6 bases from V and 3 bases from J, with 12 bases between. The CDR3 spans 14 residues. The CDR3 region has the DNA TGTGCCATCAGCTCGGGGTTGGACAAAAACATTCAGTACTTC. It specifies CAISSGLDKNIQYF.

V usage is TRBV7-7 and J usage is TRBJ1-1, with D unclear. Trimming stripped 1 base from V and 1 base from J, with 4 bases between. Germline V CDR1 and CDR2: SSHAT, FNYEAQ (reference sequence). The CDR3 runs to 13 residues. The CDR3 protein is CASSLGQNTEAFF. As DNA, the CDR3 is TGTGCCAGCAGCTTAGGGCAGAACACTGAAGCTTTCTTT.

The chain recombines TRBV4-3 with TRBJ2-1, with 7 nucleotides matching TRBD2. Germline loops: CDR1 LGHNA, CDR2 YSLEER. V dropped 1 base and J dropped 0; count of bases not matched to a gene: 6. CDR3 length equals 17 residues. CDR3 region: CASSQGLRGSSYNEQFF. DNA for the CDR3: TGCGCCAGCAGCCAAGGTCTGCGGGGGAGCTCCTACAATGAGCAGTTCTTC.

The chain uses TRBV19 and TRBJ1-2; no clear D. Looked up from germline, CDR1 is LNHDA and CDR2 is SQIVND (reference sequence). This CDR3 has 16 residues. Trimming removed 1 base at V and 0 bases at J, with 12 bases between. CDR3 DNA: TGTGCCAGTAGTATAGTCGCGAGGGTGGCTAACTATGGCTACACCTTC. Protein: CASSIVARVANYGYTF.

The V and J genes are TRBV6-1 and TRBJ2-3; D gene unclear. The germline CDR1 and CDR2 sequences are MNHNS and SASEGT. This CDR3 has 16 residues. V was cut by 2 bases and J by 0 bases, with 12 bases left in between. CDR3 DNA sequence: TGTGCCAGCAGTGAAATGGGCAGATCTAGCACAGATACGCAGTATTTT. Protein: CASSEMGRSSTDTQYF.

The chain couples TRBV4-3 to TRBJ2-7; TRBD2 might be the D (6 bases). V was shortened by 4 bases and J by 1 base, with 14 bases between the two germline ends. CDR1 is LGHNA, CDR2 YSLEER, per germline. The CDR3 is 15 amino acids. The CDR3: CASSPSGVSSYEQYF. The CDR3 DNA follows: TGCGCCAGCAGCCCCTCGGGGGTGAGTTCCTACGAGCAGTACTTC.

This rearrangement joins TRBV5-1 to TRBJ1-2; 9 positions agree with TRBD1. CDR1 and CDR2 from the germline V gene are SGHRS and YFSETQ. The trim removed 1 base at V and 8 bases at J, leaving 9 bases unmatched. This CDR3 spans 15 amino acids. CDR3 sequence: CASSLWGQGEDGYTF. In nucleotides, the CDR3 is TGCGCCAGCAGCTTGTGGGGACAGGGTGAGGACGGCTACACCTTC.

The genes are TRBV5-1 and TRBJ2-7, with D possibly being TRBD2 (6 bases). The CDR3 has 15 residues. Germline CDR1 SGHRS, CDR2 YFSETQ. V was shortened by 2 bases and J by 1 base, with 13 bases between the two germline ends. The CDR3 spells CASSFDRELSYEQYF. The DNA of the CDR3 is TGCGCCAGCAGCTTTGATCGGGAGCTGTCCTACGAGCAGTACTTC.

The CDR3 spells CASSLAGRGTSYEQYF. The DNA of the CDR3 is TGTGCCAGCAGCTTGGCGGGCAGGGGGACCTCCTACGAGCAGTACTTC. The V gene is TRBV5-6, the J gene TRBJ2-7, with 7 bases lining up with TRBD1. CDR1 SGHDT and CDR2 YYEEEE come from the germline V gene. The CDR3 spans 16 residues. The trim removed 0 bases at V and 0 bases at J, leaving 6 bases unmatched. The full variable domain, rest sourced from reference TRBV5-6 and TRBJ2-7, is DAGVTQSPTHLIKTRGQQVTLRCSPKSGHDTVSWYQQALGQGPQFIFQYYEEEERQRGNFPDRFSGHQFPNYSSELNVNALLLGDSALYLCASSLAGRGTSYEQYFGPGTRLTVT.

V gene TRBV15 combines with J gene TRBJ2-3; 10 bases are a match to TRBD1. V was clipped by 0 bases and J by 4 bases; unmatched bases: 7. This CDR3 has 17 amino acids. The V gene's germline CDR1 is LNHNV and CDR2 YYDKDF (reference sequence). CDR3 nucleotides: TGTGCCACCAGCAGAGATCCGGGGGACAGGGGACCAGATACGCAGTATTTT. Translating gives CATSRDPGDRGPDTQYF.